Shown below are 32 T cell receptor beta chains from a single sample sequenced in a study of T cells in Graves' hyperthyroidism and ophthalmopathy. TCR beta CDR3 region amplification was performed from RNA transcripts. During a first-round RT-PCR of the TCR CDR3, the HTBI primer set was used. TCRdb redid the calling of the multiplex PCR reads with MiXCR, one entry per CDR3 protein. The sample shows 350,000 to 450,000 distinct CDR3 sequences, around 14% of them seen only once. The sequencing input was blood. These receptors were taken from an older woman with Graves' hyperthyroidism.

A remark on this clonotype: A much bigger clone sits one base away, suggesting this may be a read error. Likely a read error: the CDR3 ends without its conserved phenylalanine or tryptophan. The rearrangement uses TRBV20-1 and TRBJ1-1; TRBD1 matches at 8 bases. Looked up from germline, CDR1 is DFQATT and CDR2 is SNEGSKA (reference sequence). J gave up 2 bases and V 6 bases, and 5 bases lay outside the gene matches. The CDR3 totals 13 residues. The DNA of the CDR3 is TGCAGTGCCCCTGACAGGGGTAACACTGAAGCTTTCCTT. This translates into CSAPDRGNTEAFL.

The chain carries TRBV7-9 and TRBJ2-3; D gene uncertain. The CDR3 extends over 12 amino acids. The germline V gene encodes CDR1 SEHNR and CDR2 FQNEAQ (reference sequence). Trimming took 5 bases from V and 9 from J, leaving 12 bases between them. The CDR3: CASSPALLTQYF. For the CDR3, the DNA is TGTGCCAGCAGCCCGGCCCTCCTGACGCAGTATTTT. The full variable domain, rest sourced from reference TRBV7-9 and TRBJ2-3, is DTGVSQNPRHKITKRGQNVTFRCDPISEHNRLYWYRQTLGQGPEFLTYFQNEAQLEKSRLLSDRFSAERPKGSFSTLEIQRTEQGDSAMYLCASSPALLTQYFGPGTRLTVL.

The rearrangement links TRBV20-1 to TRBJ2-5; tentatively, D is TRBD1 or TRBD2 (5 bases each). The J call may not be correct, given that the DNA end is closer to TRBJ2-1. Per germline, CDR1 DFQATT and CDR2 SNEGSKA (reference sequence). The CDR3 is 15 residues long. CDR3 DNA sequence: TGCAGTGCTAGACCTTACTCCGGACCCTACGGGACCCAGTTCTTC. Translating gives CSARPYSGPYGTQFF.

There are many counts of this clonotype. The rearrangement links TRBV2 to TRBJ2-3; D not certain. This CDR3 has 14 residues. Trimming stripped 10 bases from V and 1 base from J, with 15 bases between. Germline CDR1 reads SNHLY; CDR2 reads FYNNEI. In DNA, the CDR3 is TGTGCCACAAGGGCTTCCCCCCGCACAGATACGCAGTATTTT. Encoded protein: CATRASPRTDTQYF.

This clonotype was observed at least ten times. The rearrangement links TRBV3-1 to TRBJ2-7; 13 nucleotides align to TRBD2. Germline assignment: CDR1 LGHDT and CDR2 YNNKEL (reference sequence). With V trimmed by 0 bases and J by 5 bases, 7 bases remained unmatched. The length of the CDR3 is 17 residues. The CDR3 nucleotides are TGTGCCAGCAGCCAAGAGACTAGCGGGAGGAGAATCCACGAGCAGTACTTC. Translated, it gives CASSQETSGRRIHEQYF.

Concerning this clonotype: Just one base apart from a much larger clone, this may be a read error. CDR3 in amino acids: CASRQGAVNAEAFF. CDR3 sequence (DNA): TGTGCCAGCAGACAGGGGGCAGTGAACGCTGAAGCTTTCTTT. The gene calls are TRBV2 and TRBJ1-1, with TRBD1 matching over 9 bases. Per the germline V gene, CDR1 is SNHLY and CDR2 is FYNNEI. The CDR3 length is 14 residues.

This clonotype ranks as medium-sized (0.01 to 0.1%). The chain recombines TRBV20-1 with TRBJ2-5; D remains unclear. The germline gives CDR1 DFQATT, CDR2 SNEGSKA (reference sequence). V was clipped by 6 bases and J by 5 bases, with 10 bases between them. This CDR3 is 11 amino acids long. CDR3 amino acids: CSASLLETQYF. The CDR3 DNA follows: TGCAGTGCCTCCTTGCTCGAGACCCAGTACTTC.

The chain joins TRBV9 to TRBJ2-2; 8 bases match TRBD2. The CDR3 is 14 residues long. V was pared by 0 bases and J by 6 bases, with 1 base of the junction left unmatched. Per germline, CDR1 SGDLS and CDR2 YYNGEE. CDR3 residues: CASSVAGGAGELFF. Here the CDR3 DNA reads TGTGCCAGCAGCGTAGCGGGAGGGGCCGGGGAGCTGTTTTTT.

V gene TRBV11-2 combines with J gene TRBJ2-4, with D perhaps TRBD1 (7 bases). This CDR3 is built from 17 residues. Germline loops: CDR1 SGHAT, CDR2 FQNNGV. Trimming pared 1 base from V and 8 bases from J, leaving 21 bases between. The CDR3 sequence is CASSLAGGTGWKYIQYF. In DNA, the CDR3 is TGTGCCAGCAGCTTAGCAGGGGGGACCGGGTGGAAATACATTCAGTACTTC.

This clonotype turned up a few times. A read error is possible here, since a much larger clone lies one base away. The gene calls are TRBV2 and TRBJ1-5; 8 nucleotides align to TRBD1. The CDR3 loop spans 13 amino acids. The J segment lost 6 bases and the V segment lost 9 bases, leaving 7 bases of the junction unmatched. The germline V gene has CDR1 SNHLY and CDR2 FYNNEI. DNA of the CDR3: TGTGCCAGTCGGTCAGGGGGCGGTCAGCCCCAGCATTTT. This translates into CASRSGGGQPQHF.

This clonotype showed up many times. The V call is TRBV7-2, the J call TRBJ2-7, with TRBD1 as a possible D gene (6 bases). CDR1 is SGHTA, CDR2 FQGNSA, per germline. The CDR3 loop spans 13 amino acids. Trimming left V 5 bases short and J 2 bases short, with 10 bases between. Here the CDR3 reads CASSRTATYEQYF. For the CDR3, the DNA is TGTGCCAGCAGCCGGACAGCTACCTACGAGCAGTACTTC.

This clonotype has a count of ten or more. This rearrangement joins TRBV12-3 or TRBV12-4 to TRBJ1-4; 7 bases map to TRBD1. Germline trimming cut 5 bases from V and 2 bases from J; bases unmatched to any gene: 11. The CDR3 runs 17 residues. The CDR3 DNA is TGTGCCAGCAGTAAACAGGGGTATGAATCGACTAATGAAAAACTGTTTTTT. Encoded protein: CASSKQGYESTNEKLFF.

The table lists this clonotype with a few counts. The chain has TRBV10-1 and TRBJ1-5, with D unclear. This CDR3 has 12 amino acids. The germline CDR1 and CDR2 sequences are WNHNN and SYGVQD (reference sequence). V shed 4 bases and J shed 3 bases, with 4 bases lying between them. The CDR3 protein is CASSGYNQPQHF. The CDR3 nucleotides read TGCGCCAGCAGTGGGTACAATCAGCCCCAGCATTTT.

The table lists this clonotype with many counts. The V and J genes are TRBV6-5 and TRBJ1-1; D is unclear. Germline values: CDR1 MNHEY, CDR2 SVGAGI. The CDR3 length is 13 residues. V lost 0 bases to trimming and J lost 4 bases, with 6 bases between them. The CDR3 protein is CASSYSLGTEAFF. Here the CDR3 DNA reads TGTGCCAGCAGTTACTCGTTGGGCACTGAAGCTTTCTTT.

There are many counts of this clonotype. DNA for the CDR3: TGCAGTGCTAGGGGGCCATACTACGAGCAGTACTTC. This codes for CSARGPYYEQYF. This rearrangement joins TRBV20-1 to TRBJ2-7; TRBD1 is a possible D gene (5 bases). Germline V lookup: CDR1 DFQATT, CDR2 SNEGSKA (reference sequence). This CDR3 comprises 12 residues. V lost 3 bases and J lost 3, with 9 bases in between.

This clonotype was recorded at least ten times. The V gene is TRBV27, the J gene TRBJ2-3, with unresolved D. The CDR3 runs to 13 residues. V lost 4 bases to trimming and J lost 0 bases, with 5 bases between them. Germline V gene data show CDR1 as MNHEY and CDR2 as SMNVEV (reference sequence). CDR3 loop: CASSYGSTDTQYF. Here the CDR3 DNA reads TGTGCCAGCAGTTACGGGAGCACAGATACGCAGTATTTT.

The V call is TRBV7-9, the J call TRBJ2-6; D unclear. The CDR3 is 12 residues long. V lost 8 bases to trimming and J lost 0 bases, with 2 bases between them. Per the germline V gene, CDR1 is SEHNR and CDR2 is FQNEAQ (reference sequence). CDR3 DNA sequence: TGTGCCAGCGACTCTGGGGCCAACGTCCTGACTTTC. Its protein is CASDSGANVLTF.

There are many counts of this clonotype. The V call is TRBV7-8, the J call TRBJ2-3; D is unresolved. This CDR3 is 13 amino acids long. The germline gives CDR1 SGHVS, CDR2 FQNEAQ. V was trimmed by 2 bases and J by 5 bases, leaving 8 bases between them. In DNA, the CDR3 is TGTGCCAGCAGCTTATACGCGGTAGATACGCAGTATTTT. This sequence encodes CASSLYAVDTQYF. Full variable domain (outside the CDR3, taken from reference TRBV7-8 and TRBJ2-3): GAGVSQSPRYKVAKRGQDVALRCDPISGHVSLFWYQQALGQGPEFLTYFQNEAQLDKSGLPSDRFFAERPEGSVSTLKIQRTQQEDSAVYLCASSLYAVDTQYFGPGTRLTVL.

This clonotype occurred many times. The V and J genes are TRBV5-1 and TRBJ2-1; tentative D call: TRBD2 (5 bases). V shed 5 bases and J shed 8 bases, with 14 bases lying between them. The CDR3 totals 13 residues. The germline V gene encodes CDR1 SGHRS and CDR2 YFSETQ. For the CDR3, the DNA is TGCGCCAGCAGATCCCCCCCCGGGGATGAGCAGTTCTTC. Its protein product is CASRSPPGDEQFF.

This clonotype was seen at least ten times. This chain connects TRBV12-3 or TRBV12-4 to TRBJ1-1, with D hard to call. V was shortened by 2 bases and J by 5 bases, with 12 bases between the two germline ends. CDR3 length equals 14 residues. The CDR3 nucleotides are TGTGCCAGCAGTTTATCCCCTCCGGGGACTGAAGCTTTCTTT. It codes for CASSLSPPGTEAFF.

This clonotype occurred a few times. The V gene is TRBV13, the J gene TRBJ1-2; a possible D gene is TRBD1 (5 bases). The germline V and J ends were trimmed by 0 bases and 8 bases, with 13 bases remaining between them. The CDR3 length is 14 residues. Looked up from germline, CDR1 is PRHDT and CDR2 is FYEKMQ (reference sequence). CDR3 in DNA: TGTGCCAGCAGCTTAGGTTGGCGAGGGGACGGCTACACCTTC. Protein sequence: CASSLGWRGDGYTF.

This clonotype has only a few counts. This chain uses TRBV5-1 with TRBJ2-5; possibly TRBD2 for D (5 bases). V dropped 3 bases and J dropped 0 bases, with 12 bases sitting between them. The CDR3 contains 15 residues. Germline V gene sequence: CDR1 SGHRS, CDR2 YFSETQ. CDR3: CASSSGGWDQETQYF. In DNA form, the CDR3 reads TGCGCCAGCAGCTCCGGCGGGTGGGACCAAGAGACCCAGTACTTC.

This clonotype was counted between two and nine times. CDR3 residues: CASQRGRNNQPQHF. Here the CDR3 DNA reads TGTGCCAGTCAGAGGGGCAGGAACAATCAGCCCCAGCATTTT. This chain links TRBV19 with TRBJ1-5; maybe TRBD1 (5 bases). Trimming stripped 8 bases from V and 3 bases from J, with 14 bases between. This CDR3 has 14 residues. CDR1 is LNHDA, CDR2 SQIVND, per germline (reference sequence).

There are a few counts of this clonotype. J is TRBJ2-1 and V is TRBV12-3 or TRBV12-4, with D perhaps matching TRBD1 or TRBD2 (5 bases each). The CDR3 consists of 15 residues. Trimming removed 8 bases from V and 3 bases from J, with 17 bases in between. The CDR3, as DNA: TGTGCCAGCGCCGCCTCCGGGACGAACTACAATGAGCAGTTCTTC. As protein: CASAASGTNYNEQFF.

As regards this clonotype: A read error may produce the germline difference seen at one junction end. The chain carries TRBV24-1 and TRBJ2-7; 10 bases match TRBD1. The CDR3 is 15 amino acids. Germline assignment: CDR1 KGHDR and CDR2 SFDVKD. CDR3 sequence: CAASDSGTGAHEQYF. The CDR3 coding sequence is TGTGCCGCCAGTGATTCCGGGACAGGGGCTCACGAGCAGTACTTC.

The genes are TRBV5-8 and TRBJ1-5; possibly TRBD1 for D (5 bases). Per the germline V gene, CDR1 is SGHTS and CDR2 is YDEGEE. This CDR3 has 15 residues. Trimming took off 1 base at V and 9 bases at J, with 17 bases between the two ends. This chain's CDR3 is CASSLRGPASLPQHF. The CDR3, as DNA: TGTGCCAGCAGCTTGAGGGGCCCGGCAAGTCTGCCCCAGCATTTT.

This clonotype was seen repeatedly, ten times or more. The genes are TRBV3-1 and TRBJ2-2; no firm D call. With 1 base removed from V and 1 base from J, the gap between germline ends came to 4 bases. The CDR3 has 14 residues. CDR1 is LGHDT, CDR2 YNNKEL, per germline (reference sequence). Written as DNA, the CDR3 is TGTGCCAGCAGCCAAGGACGGAACACCGGGGAGCTGTTTTTT. This codes for CASSQGRNTGELFF. The entire variable domain, with the rest obtained from reference TRBV3-1 and TRBJ2-2, is as follows: DTAVSQTPKYLVTQMGNDKSIKCEQNLGHDTMYWYKQDSKKFLKIMFSYNNKELIINETVPNRFSPKSPDKAHLNLHINSLELGDSAVYFCASSQGRNTGELFFGEGSRLTVL.

This clonotype was seen a single time. The J gene is TRBJ1-5, the V gene TRBV28; a weak D match, TRBD1 (5 bases). This CDR3 has 15 residues. With 6 bases removed from V and 1 base from J, the gap between germline ends came to 13 bases. From germline, CDR1 is MDHEN and CDR2 SYDVKM. The CDR3 bases are TGTGCCAGCAGCGACCAGGGCTGGAGCAATCAGCCCCAGCATTTT. Its translation is CASSDQGWSNQPQHF.

The chain's CDR3 is CASSRMGQGTEKLFF. CDR3 bases: TGTGCCAGCAGCCGAATGGGACAGGGTACTGAAAAACTGTTTTTT. J is TRBJ1-4 and V is TRBV7-9; 9 positions agree with TRBD1. Per germline, CDR1 SEHNR and CDR2 FQNEAQ (reference sequence). V lost 5 bases to trimming and J lost 7 bases; unmatched junction nucleotides: 8. The CDR3 covers 15 residues.

This sequence joins TRBV20-1 and TRBJ2-4; 9 positions agree with TRBD1. Germline trimming cut 5 bases from V and 5 bases from J; bases unmatched to any gene: 10. The length of the CDR3 is 15 residues. Germline CDR1 reads DFQATT; CDR2 reads SNEGSKA (reference sequence). CDR3 protein: CSADLRQGVENIQYF. The CDR3 coding sequence is TGCAGTGCTGACCTGAGACAGGGGGTGGAAAACATTCAGTACTTC.

V is TRBV6-1 and J is TRBJ1-5; 9 bases are a match to TRBD1. This CDR3 comprises 16 residues. The junction had 5 bases not matched to a gene; V was cut back by 5 bases and J by 0 bases. Germline CDR1 reads MNHNS; CDR2 reads SASEGT. The CDR3 spells CASSLPGQGSNQPQHF. In nucleotides, the CDR3 is TGTGCCAGCAGTCTGCCGGGACAGGGTAGCAATCAGCCCCAGCATTTT.

This clonotype has a handful of counts. This chain links TRBV12-3 or TRBV12-4 with TRBJ1-3; possible D gene TRBD1, 5 bases. The CDR3 sequence is 12 residues long. The V end lost 6 bases, the J end lost 4 bases, and 7 bases lay between the germline ends. The CDR3 bases are TGTGCCAGCAGGAGACAGGGAAACACCATATATTTT. This gives the protein CASRRQGNTIYF.